A single sample is the source of the 9 T cell receptor beta chains below, sequenced in a study of shared clonotypes between healthy human individuals. The protocol was immunoSEQ multiplex PCR, while the TCRdb copy is restricted to in-frame clones and leaves out a portion. The sample carries 400,000 to 600,000 clones, about 75% recorded once. The specimen was PBMCs. Receptor source: a woman aged 40 to 49 in good health. Some clones in this sample may be carry-over from other donors' samples.

The J gene is TRBJ1-2, the V gene TRBV28; unclear D gene. The CDR3 is 13 amino acids. Looked up from germline, CDR1 is MDHEN and CDR2 is SYDVKM. V was pared by 8 bases and J by 3 bases, with 13 bases between. The CDR3 sequence: CASSISGYYGYTF. The CDR3 DNA sequence: TGTGCCAGCTCCATTTCGGGTTACTATGGCTACACCTTC.

This sequence joins TRBV28 and TRBJ2-1; D may be TRBD2 (6 bases). CDR3 length: 14 amino acids. The germline V gene has CDR1 MDHEN and CDR2 SYDVKM. V gave up 10 bases and J gave up 0 bases, with 13 bases separating them. CDR3 coding DNA: TGTGCCACCCTCCGGGGGAGCTCCTACAATGAGCAGTTCTTC. It translates to CATLRGSSYNEQFF.

V gene TRBV7-8 combines with J gene TRBJ1-1; weak D call: TRBD1 (5 bases). V shed 2 bases and J shed 1 base, with 11 bases lying between them. Germline CDR1 and CDR2: SGHVS and FQNEAQ. The CDR3 sequence is 15 residues long. CDR3 bases: TGTGCCAGCAGCTTACAGGGTCTGCCGAACACTGAAGCTTTCTTT. Translating it yields CASSLQGLPNTEAFF.

The chain is built from TRBV30 and TRBJ2-7, with D perhaps assigned TRBD1 or TRBD2 (5 bases each). Trimming shortened V by 2 bases and J by 7 bases, and 12 bases separated the two germline ends. Germline V CDR1 and CDR2: GTSNPN, SVGIG (reference sequence). The CDR3 has 12 residues. The CDR3 here is CAWSFIGGEQYF. For the CDR3, the DNA is TGTGCCTGGAGTTTTATTGGGGGTGAGCAGTACTTC. Based on the CDR3 plus reference TRBV30 and TRBJ2-7, the full variable domain is SQTIHQWPATLVQPVGSPLSLECTVEGTSNPNLYWYRQAAGRGLQLLFYSVGIGQISSEVPQNLSASRPQDRQFILSSKKLLLSDSGFYLCAWSFIGGEQYFGPGTRLTVT.

V and J are TRBV7-9 and TRBJ1-6; D is unclear. Trimming removed 5 bases at V and 5 bases at J, with 13 bases between. Germline loops: CDR1 SEHNR, CDR2 FQNEAQ (reference sequence). The CDR3 extends over 15 amino acids. The CDR3 DNA is TGTGCCAGCAGCCCCAGGCCGGGAGATAATTCACCCCTCCACTTT. Its translation is CASSPRPGDNSPLHF.

The gene calls are TRBV29-1 and TRBJ1-2, with 11 bases that match TRBD1. V trimming: 4 bases; J trimming: 6 bases; junction bases outside the gene matches: 13. This CDR3 has 16 residues. The germline CDR1 and CDR2 sequences are SQVTM and ANQGSEA. The chain's CDR3 is CSVAGTGGLRTDGYTF. In DNA form, the CDR3 reads TGCAGCGTTGCTGGGACAGGGGGATTGCGAACCGATGGCTACACCTTC.

The CDR3 loop is CASSSSGLQETQYF. CDR3 bases: TGTGCCAGCAGTTCTAGCGGGCTCCAAGAGACCCAGTACTTC. The rearrangement links TRBV27 to TRBJ2-5; 8 bases line up with TRBD2. This CDR3 contains 14 residues. V was clipped by 4 bases and J by 1 base; unmatched bases: 2. Germline values: CDR1 MNHEY, CDR2 SMNVEV (reference sequence).

The chain links TRBV30 to TRBJ2-7; D unresolved. The CDR3 spans 12 residues. From germline, CDR1 is GTSNPN and CDR2 SVGIG (reference sequence). V lost 3 bases and J lost 2, with 8 bases in between. The CDR3 region is CAWSATAYEQYF. The CDR3 nucleotides read TGTGCCTGGAGCGCCACCGCCTACGAGCAGTACTTC.

This chain connects TRBV7-8 to TRBJ2-7, with a possible D match to TRBD2 (5 bases). In germline, CDR1 is SGHVS, CDR2 FQNEAQ. V dropped 5 bases and J dropped 0 bases, with 11 bases sitting between them. This CDR3 contains 14 residues. The CDR3 protein is CASSISVASYEQYF. The CDR3, as DNA: TGTGCCAGCAGCATTAGCGTGGCCTCCTACGAGCAGTACTTC.